These 7 T cell receptor beta chains were sequenced from one sample in a study of tumor and adjacent non-tumor tissue in lung cancer. The template was RNA from unsorted bulk tissue. More than 3 cm separated this lung sample from the edge of the tumor. A modified ARM-PCR protocol with three rounds of nested PCR amplified TCRbeta. From the multiplex PCR reads, TCRdb called clonotypes with MiXCR, one entry per CDR3 protein. This table has some 47,000 distinct CDR3 sequences, around 67% appearing once. The specimen was distant non-tumor lung tissue. These receptors were collected from a woman in her 40s with non-small cell lung cancer.

This clonotype was seen many times. This may arise from a read error, as a much more abundant clone is one base away. The chain links TRBV29-1 to TRBJ2-1, with a tentative D call TRBD2 (7 bases). Germline values: CDR1 SQVTM, CDR2 ANQGSEA. The CDR3 is made up of 14 amino acids. The CDR3 loop reads CSGQGWREFGERFF. The CDR3 bases are TGCAGCGGGCAGGGGTGGCGGGAGTTCGGTGAGCGGTTCTTC.

Of note for this clonotype: A read error may explain this, as a much larger clone is one base away. Here the CDR3 reads CASSENGDTIYF. The CDR3 DNA is TGTGCCAGCAGCGAAAACGGAGACACCATATATTTT. The chain recombines TRBV2 with TRBJ1-3; D not resolved. V was cut by 6 bases and J by 8 bases, with 11 bases left in between. CDR1 is SNHLY, CDR2 FYNNEI, per germline. The CDR3 is 12 residues long. Complete variable domain (other parts from reference TRBV2 and TRBJ1-3): EPEVTQTPSHQVTQMGQEVILRCVPISNHLYFYWYRQILGQKVEFLVSFYNNEISEKSEIFDDQFSVERPDGSNFTLKIRSTKLEDSAMYFCASSENGDTIYFGEGSWLTVV.

This clonotype was detected only once. A much bigger clone sits one base away, suggesting this may be a read error. In DNA, the CDR3 is TGCAATGCTAGTTCGGCGGCAGATACGCAGTATTTT. This translates into CNASSAADTQYF. V gene TRBV20-1 combines with J gene TRBJ2-3; unclear D gene. The germline V gene has CDR1 DFQATT and CDR2 SNEGSKA (reference sequence). CDR3 size: 12 residues.

In the case of this clonotype: The CDR3 end shows no conserved phenylalanine or tryptophan, and so a read error is likely. This chain uses TRBV12-3 or TRBV12-4 with TRBJ1-5; D gene uncertain. This CDR3 contains 14 residues. CDR3 protein: CVSRPSGGNQPQHL. DNA of the CDR3: TGTGTCAGCAGACCCTCGGGAGGCAATCAGCCCCAGCATCTT.

Turning to this clonotype: Germline is not matched at one junction end, which may reflect a read error. This chain uses TRBV11-3 with TRBJ2-1; the D is unclear. CDR1 is SGHNT, CDR2 YENEEA, per germline. This CDR3 contains 16 residues. CDR3 nucleotides: TGTGCCAGCAACCCAAGACCTAGGAGCTCCCACAATGAGCAGTCCTTC. It specifies CASNPRPRSSHNEQSF. Using reference TRBV11-3 and TRBJ2-1 for the parts outside the CDR3, the full variable domain is EAGVVQSPRYKIIEKKQPVAFWCNPISGHNTLYWYLQNLGQGPELLIRYENEEAVDDSQLPKDRFSAERLKGVDSTLKIQPAELGDSAVYLCASNPRPRSSHNEQSFGPGTRLTVL.

As concerns this clonotype: A junction boundary mismatches the germline segment, possibly from a read error. This chain uses TRBV11-3 with TRBJ2-1; D remains unclear. The V gene's germline CDR1 is SGHNT and CDR2 YENEEA. This CDR3 contains 13 residues. The CDR3 region is CTSSSGRVHEQFF. CDR3 in DNA: TGTACCAGCAGTTCCGGACGGGTCCATGAGCAGTTCTTC.

Notes on this clonotype: The junction departs from germline at one end; a sequencing error may be responsible. The rearrangement uses TRBV29-1 and TRBJ2-1; a possible D gene is TRBD1 (5 bases). This CDR3 has 15 amino acids. Germline assignment: CDR1 SQVTM and CDR2 ANQGSEA. The CDR3 DNA reads as TGCTGCGTTGAAGACGGACAAGGGACCTACAATGAGCAGTTCTTC. It specifies CCVEDGQGTYNEQFF.